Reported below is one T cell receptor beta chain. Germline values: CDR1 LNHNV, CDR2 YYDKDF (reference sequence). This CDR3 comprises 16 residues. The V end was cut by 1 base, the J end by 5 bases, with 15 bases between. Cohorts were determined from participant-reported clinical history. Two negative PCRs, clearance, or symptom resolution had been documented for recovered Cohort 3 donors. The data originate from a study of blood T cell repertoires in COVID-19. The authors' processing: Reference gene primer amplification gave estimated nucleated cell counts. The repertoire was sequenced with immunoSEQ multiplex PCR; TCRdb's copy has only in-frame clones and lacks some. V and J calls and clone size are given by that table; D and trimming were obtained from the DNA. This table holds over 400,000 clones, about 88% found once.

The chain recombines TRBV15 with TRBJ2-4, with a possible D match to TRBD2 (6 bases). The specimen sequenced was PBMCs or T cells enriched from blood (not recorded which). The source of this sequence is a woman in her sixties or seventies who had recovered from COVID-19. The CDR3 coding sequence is TGTGCCACCAGCAGAGGAGCGGGCGTGGGGGAAAACATTCAGTACTTC. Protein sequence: CATSRGAGVGENIQYF.